The rows below give T cell receptor beta chains drawn from one sample of a study of T-cell reconstitution after alpha-beta-depleted transplantation in children. MiXCR was run by TCRdb on the PCR reads, yielding one entry per CDR3 protein. The sample holds roughly 490,000 distinct CDR3 sequences, roughly 11% seen once. Sample: PBMCs, mostly from graft donor cells, taken 180 days after TCRalphabeta/CD19-depleted stem cell transplant. The receptors originated from a female patient aged 2 to 10 who had a stem cell transplant for aplastic anemia, so the T cells may come from the graft donor. The conserved cysteine and the conserved F or W are not part of the CDR3 here. A D gene is named only where the DNA matches it firmly. A row's size may be missing; if present it is once, few, many or a size class.

few TRBJ1-1 12 TRBV27 . ASSRRGGDTEAF
. TRBJ1-1 13 TRBV20-1 . SASHLQAGRTEAF
many TRBJ2-7 11 TRBV28 . ASSLAGWNEQY
. TRBJ2-5 12 TRBV11-2 . ASSFFGGRETQY
. TRBJ2-2 14 TRBV29-1 TRBD1 SVKPRDRGITGELF
. TRBJ2-2 14 TRBV28 TRBD1 ASSLRGRRGTGELF
. TRBJ1-1 11 TRBV29-1 . SVRADMNTEAF
many TRBJ2-7 11 TRBV7-7 . ASSPDKGGEQY
few TRBJ2-3 14 TRBV28 . AIQPRPGHGTDTQY
few TRBJ2-1 13 TRBV25-1 TRBD1 ASSGGQGPYNEQF
. TRBJ2-7 13 TRBV12-3/TRBV12-4 . ASSHRMDRAYEQY
few TRBJ2-2 14 TRBV7-3 . ASRPQGIVNTGELF
. TRBJ1-4 10 TRBV29-1 . SGGRVGEKLF
. TRBJ2-3 13 TRBV2 TRBD1 ASNRWTGGTDTQY
few TRBJ1-5 14 TRBV5-5 . ASSPRGGRWDQPQH
few TRBJ1-5 15 TRBV27 TRBD1 ASSRKGQGASDQPQH
. TRBJ1-5 9 TRBV28 . ASSFSGPQH
. TRBJ1-1 10 TRBV20-1 . SPSRVNTEAF
few TRBJ1-2 16 TRBV1 . TSSQDLGGVTANYGYT
. TRBJ2-1 14 TRBV7-2 TRBD1 ASSHGGGQGANEQF
many TRBJ2-1 11 TRBV10-3 . AISESTASEQF
. TRBJ1-1 12 TRBV4-2 . ASSQAPMNTEAF
. TRBJ2-4 13 TRBV14 TRBD2 ASSPWREGQNIQY
few TRBJ2-1 15 TRBV20-1 . SARQHRGRHSYNEQF
few TRBJ2-1 15 TRBV7-2 TRBD2 ASSLAGTSGAYNEQF
few TRBJ2-5 14 TRBV3-1 . ASSQPRGRAGKTQY
many TRBJ2-5 12 TRBV28 . ASSLGPRGETQY
. TRBJ2-6 18 TRBV6-2/TRBV6-3 . ASSYWDRVSRETGANVLT
few TRBJ1-5 12 TRBV28 . ASSPARDNQPQH
. TRBJ2-1 13 TRBV20-1 . SARDRRTPYNEQF
. TRBJ2-5 13 TRBV7-2 TRBD1 ASSFQRGRQETQY
. TRBJ2-1 16 TRBV7-3 . ASSLHGGGDRLYNEQF
few TRBJ2-5 13 TRBV30 TRBD2 AWSGTSGSRETQY
many TRBJ2-1 14 TRBV3-1 TRBD2 ASSQVVAGGRNEQF
many TRBJ2-3 13 TRBV25-1 . ASSNLAGKPDTQY
many TRBJ2-1 11 TRBV7-8 . ASRRRDYNEQF
. TRBJ2-3 13 TRBV15 . ATRPGGRMTDTQY
few TRBJ2-2 14 TRBV9 TRBD1 ASSARTGRNTGELF
many TRBJ2-1 14 TRBV4-3 . ASSQDRAGSYNEQF
many TRBJ2-2 13 TRBV28 TRBD1 ASSFLGQGTGELF
. TRBJ2-1 12 TRBV7-9 TRBD1 ASSPGTGELKQF
many TRBJ1-2 9 TRBV11-2 . ASSPGAGYT
. TRBJ2-7 9 TRBV5-5 . ASSFRYDQY